The 28 T cell receptor beta chains given below trace back to one sample, sequenced in a study of pediatric ulcerative colitis. Assay used: immunoSEQ multiplex PCR; TCRdb lists only in-frame clones, some missing. The profile shows 35,000 or so clones, less than 80% of them singletons. Rectal tissue came from one to two pinch biopsies taken at colonoscopy. The sample comprised gut tissue. These receptor sequences come from a boy aged 5-17 years with moderate ulcerative colitis.

This clone was recorded a few times. The J gene is TRBJ1-2, the V gene TRBV6-6; D might be TRBD1 (6 bases). V dropped 1 base and J dropped 13 bases, with 16 bases sitting between them. Per the germline V gene, CDR1 is MNHNY and CDR2 is SVGAGI (reference sequence). CDR3 size: 13 residues. CDR3 bases: TGTGCCAGCAGTTACTGGGCAGGGGAGCAAATCACCTTC. Translation: CASSYWAGEQITF.

This rearrangement joins TRBV28 to TRBJ2-1; TRBD2 matches at 13 bases. Trimming at V came to 2 bases and at J to 7 bases, leaving 5 bases not matched to a gene. The CDR3 spans 16 residues. The germline CDR1 and CDR2 sequences are MDHEN and SYDVKM. This CDR3 is CASSLQLAGGPNEQFF. The CDR3 bases are TGTGCCAGCAGTTTACAACTAGCGGGAGGGCCAAATGAGCAGTTCTTC.

A few counts support this clone. Other DNA sequences in the sample encode the same CDR3. V is TRBV9 and J is TRBJ2-1, with D tentatively TRBD1 (6 bases). V was cut by 3 bases and J by 3 bases, with 10 bases left in between. This CDR3 is built from 14 residues. The germline gives CDR1 SGDLS, CDR2 YYNGEE. The CDR3 reads CASSGTGFYNEQFF. The CDR3 nucleotides are TGTGCCAGCAGCGGAACAGGGTTCTACAATGAGCAGTTCTTC.

The rearrangement uses TRBV19 and TRBJ1-1; D gene uncertain. Trimming removed 7 bases at V and 1 base at J, with 13 bases between. Per germline, CDR1 LNHDA and CDR2 SQIVND (reference sequence). This CDR3 comprises 14 residues. The CDR3 spells CASTPVYRNTEAFF. For the CDR3, the DNA is TGTGCCAGTACCCCAGTATACCGGAACACTGAAGCTTTCTTT. The full variable domain, rest sourced from reference TRBV19 and TRBJ1-1, is DGGITQSPKYLFRKEGQNVTLSCEQNLNHDAMYWYRQDPGQGLRLIYYSQIVNDFQKGDIAEGYSVSREKKESFPLTVTSAQKNPTAFYLCASTPVYRNTEAFFGQGTRLTVV.

The J gene is TRBJ2-1, the V gene TRBV9; 8 bases agree with TRBD2. The CDR3 sequence is 16 residues long. CDR1 SGDLS and CDR2 YYNGEE come from the germline V gene. The V gene end was trimmed by 0 bases and the J gene end by 3 bases; junction bases not matched to a gene: 5. In DNA form, the CDR3 reads TGTGCCAGCAGCGTAGCTAAAGGGACTAGCTACAATGAGCAGTTCTTC. Its translation: CASSVAKGTSYNEQFF.

V and J are TRBV7-6 and TRBJ2-5; D gene uncertain. The germline CDR1 and CDR2 sequences are SGHVS and FNYEAQ. The CDR3 has 14 residues. Trimming took off 3 bases at V and 6 bases at J, with 14 bases between the two ends. Written as DNA, the CDR3 is TGTGCCAGCAGCTTCCAAACGGATTACCAGACCCAGTACTTC. Residues: CASSFQTDYQTQYF.

The V call is TRBV5-1, the J call TRBJ1-1; TRBD1 matches 8 bases. V shed 4 bases, J shed 1 base, and the junction held 6 bases outside the gene matches. Germline loops: CDR1 SGHRS, CDR2 YFSETQ. The CDR3 runs 15 residues. The chain's CDR3 is CASSGWTGWNTEAFF. DNA of the CDR3: TGCGCCAGCAGCGGCTGGACAGGGTGGAACACTGAAGCTTTCTTT.

This CDR3 reads CASSRYAWASSYEQYF. The DNA for the CDR3 is TGTGCCAGCAGCCGGTATGCGTGGGCGAGCTCCTACGAGCAGTACTTC. This chain links TRBV5-6 with TRBJ2-7; D is ambiguous. V gave up 4 bases and J gave up 0 bases, with 17 bases separating them. There are 16 residues in the CDR3. Germline V CDR1 and CDR2: SGHDT, YYEEEE.

The V call is TRBV7-2, the J call TRBJ2-5; D is perhaps TRBD2 (6 bases). Trimming removed 0 bases from V and 5 bases from J, with 19 bases in between. Per the germline V gene, CDR1 is SGHTA and CDR2 is FQGNSA. The CDR3 totals 17 residues. CDR3 in DNA: TGTGCCAGCAGCTTAGCGGGGGGTCCTCAAATCAGGGAGACCCAGTACTTC. Amino acids: CASSLAGGPQIRETQYF.

The CDR3, as DNA: TGTGCCAGCAGTCCGGGACAGCCTTTAGGGGAGCAGTACTTC. This gives the protein CASSPGQPLGEQYF. J is TRBJ2-7 and V is TRBV6-5, with 7 bases aligning to TRBD1. CDR1 is MNHEY and CDR2 is SVGAGI in the germline V gene. V trimming: 5 bases; J trimming: 7 bases; junction bases outside the gene matches: 11. The CDR3 has 14 amino acids.

This clone has just a few counts. The chain employs TRBV10-2 and TRBJ1-5; 7 positions match TRBD1. This CDR3 has 15 amino acids. With V trimmed by 5 bases and J by 3 bases, 7 bases remained unmatched. Per germline, CDR1 WSHSY and CDR2 SAAADI. CDR3 sequence: CASSLTGDPNQPQHF. DNA of the CDR3: TGCGCCAGCAGTCTTACAGGGGACCCCAATCAGCCCCAGCATTTT.

This chain links TRBV7-2 with TRBJ1-5, with D maybe TRBD1 (5 bases). V lost 4 bases, J lost 4 bases, and 14 bases lay in between. CDR1 SGHTA and CDR2 FQGNSA come from the germline V gene. The length of the CDR3 is 15 residues. CDR3 bases: TGTGCCAGCAGCTCTCAGGGAGGGGAGAATCAGCCCCAGCATTTT. Its protein product is CASSSQGGENQPQHF.

CDR3 protein: CASSFGAGTQETQYF. CDR3 DNA sequence: TGTGCCAGCAGTTTTGGTGCAGGGACCCAAGAGACCCAGTACTTC. The J gene is TRBJ2-5, the V gene TRBV27; D may match TRBD1 or TRBD2 (5 bases each). Germline V gives CDR1 MNHEY, CDR2 SMNVEV (reference sequence). The CDR3 extends over 15 amino acids. The germline V and J ends were trimmed by 3 bases and 1 base, with 12 bases remaining between them.

V and J are TRBV19 and TRBJ1-2; D remains ambiguous. V was cut by 3 bases and J by 4 bases, with 12 bases left in between. CDR3 size: 14 residues. CDR1 and CDR2 from the germline V gene are LNHDA and SQIVND (reference sequence). The CDR3 nucleotides read TGTGCCAGTAGTATTAATCCAGTCCTCTATGGCTACACCTTC. Encoded protein: CASSINPVLYGYTF.

This sequence joins TRBV6-1 and TRBJ1-1; 7 bases map to TRBD1. The CDR3 runs 14 residues. The germline V gene has CDR1 MNHNS and CDR2 SASEGT. Trimming took 6 bases from V and 8 from J; bases not matched to a gene: 12. CDR3: CASSIGQDPFEAFF. Here the CDR3 DNA reads TGTGCCAGCAGCATCGGACAGGACCCCTTCGAAGCTTTCTTT.

The rearrangement uses TRBV5-6 and TRBJ2-7, with D perhaps TRBD2 (6 bases). V lost 1 base and J lost 5, with 13 bases in between. The CDR3 is made up of 14 amino acids. Germline V gene sequence: CDR1 SGHDT, CDR2 YYEEEE. The CDR3 loop is CASSLSGSRDEQYF. For the CDR3, the DNA is TGTGCCAGCAGCTTGTCCGGGAGTCGCGACGAGCAGTACTTC.

This clone has just one count. The CDR3 loop is CSARTDLSTDTQYF. The DNA for the CDR3 is TGCAGCGCCCGGACAGACCTTAGCACAGATACGCAGTATTTT. The chain is built from TRBV29-1 and TRBJ2-3, with TRBD1 as a possible D gene (6 bases). Germline loops: CDR1 SQVTM, CDR2 ANQGSEA. V was pared by 7 bases and J by 0 bases, with 14 bases between. The CDR3 length is 14 residues.

The V and J genes are TRBV5-1 and TRBJ2-7; either TRBD1 or TRBD2 may fit D (5 bases each). In germline, CDR1 is SGHRS, CDR2 YFSETQ. V dropped 5 bases and J dropped 2 bases, with 14 bases sitting between them. This CDR3 has 14 residues. The CDR3 DNA is TGCGCCAGCAGATACTGGGACGGGACCTACGAGCAGTACTTC. It encodes CASRYWDGTYEQYF.

The rearrangement links TRBV7-9 to TRBJ2-7; the D is unclear. The CDR3 has 13 amino acids. In germline, CDR1 is SEHNR, CDR2 FQNEAQ (reference sequence). The ends were cut back, 4 bases at V and 3 bases at J, with 10 bases in the middle. CDR3 sequence reads: CASSSPNGYEQYF. Written as DNA, the CDR3 is TGTGCCAGCAGCTCCCCGAACGGCTACGAGCAGTACTTC.

Only a few counts were recorded for this clone. This chain links TRBV6-5 with TRBJ2-4; D may be TRBD2 (7 bases). With 5 bases removed from V and 2 bases from J, the gap between germline ends came to 13 bases. Germline CDR1 MNHEY, CDR2 SVGAGI. This CDR3 comprises 15 residues. Here the CDR3 reads CASSASGGPKNIQYF. CDR3 DNA sequence: TGTGCCAGCAGTGCGTCCGGGGGGCCCAAAAACATTCAGTACTTC.

The chain couples TRBV30 to TRBJ2-5, with D possibly matching TRBD2 (7 bases). Germline V gene sequence: CDR1 GTSNPN, CDR2 SVGIG (reference sequence). The V gene lost 5 bases and the J gene lost 10 bases, with 17 bases spanning the gap. The CDR3 consists of 12 residues. The CDR3 reads CAWGGADRVQYF. As DNA, the CDR3 is TGTGCCTGGGGGGGGGCTGACCGAGTCCAGTACTTC.

This clone showed up just once. The chain links TRBV7-6 to TRBJ2-7; D is possibly TRBD2 (6 bases). V dropped 2 bases and J dropped 6 bases, with 14 bases sitting between them. The CDR3 has 14 residues. Germline V gene sequence: CDR1 SGHVS, CDR2 FNYEAQ. The CDR3: CASSLIVQGGEQYF. The DNA for the CDR3 is TGTGCCAGCAGCTTAATTGTTCAGGGAGGCGAGCAGTACTTC.

This chain links TRBV6-1 with TRBJ1-2, with 8 nucleotides matching TRBD1. After removal of 4 bases from V and 3 bases from J, the junction contained 1 base not matched to a gene. The germline V gene encodes CDR1 MNHNS and CDR2 SASEGT. The CDR3 extends over 13 amino acids. The CDR3 sequence is CASSVGQDYGYTF. The CDR3 region has the DNA TGTGCCAGCAGTGTGGGACAGGACTATGGCTACACCTTC.

The rearrangement joins TRBV7-9 to TRBJ2-6, with D possibly being TRBD1 (5 bases). Germline assignment: CDR1 SEHNR and CDR2 FQNEAQ (reference sequence). V dropped 4 bases and J dropped 1 base, with 8 bases sitting between them. This CDR3 has 15 amino acids. The CDR3, as DNA: TGTGCCAGCAGCTCCGACAGTTCTGGGGCCAACGTCCTGACTTTC. Translated: CASSSDSSGANVLTF.

This chain uses TRBV4-2 with TRBJ2-2; 8 bases align to TRBD1. This CDR3 has 19 residues. CDR1 and CDR2 (germline): LGHNA, YNFKEQ. Trimming cost V 3 bases and J 4 bases; bases outside gene matches: 16. The CDR3 DNA is TGTGCCAGCAGCCACGAAGTCGCCGGGACAGGATTTACCACCGGGGAGCTGTTTTTT. It translates to CASSHEVAGTGFTTGELFF.

This sequence joins TRBV18 and TRBJ2-3; D might be TRBD1 (7 bases). The CDR3 is 16 amino acids. CDR1 and CDR2 (germline): KGHSH, LQKENI. With 6 bases removed from V and 1 base from J, the gap between germline ends came to 17 bases. The CDR3 nucleotides read TGTGCCAGCTCCCCAGACAGGGACTTTCGCACAGATACGCAGTATTTT. Its protein product is CASSPDRDFRTDTQYF.

V gene TRBV4-2 combines with J gene TRBJ1-4, with D unclear. Germline V CDR1 and CDR2: LGHNA, YNFKEQ. The CDR3 is 16 amino acids. With 1 base removed from V and 7 bases from J, the gap between germline ends came to 16 bases. CDR3 protein: CASSQAGGPVAEKLFF. The CDR3 region has the DNA TGTGCCAGCAGCCAAGCCGGTGGTCCGGTGGCTGAAAAACTGTTTTTT.

This clone was detected once. This chain connects TRBV6-6 to TRBJ2-3; weak D call: TRBD1 (6 bases). CDR3 size: 15 residues. V lost 5 bases and J lost 0, with 12 bases in between. CDR1 is MNHNY and CDR2 is SVGAGI in the germline V gene (reference sequence). This CDR3 is CASSGQYPSTDTQYF. CDR3 DNA: TGTGCCAGCAGTGGACAGTACCCCAGCACAGATACGCAGTATTTT.